The 26 T cell receptor beta chains presented below share a single source sample, sequenced in a study of blood T cells in healthy people across ages (dated by TCRdb to 2013 to 2016). The receptor library was made with 5' RACE. Sequenced on an Illumina HiSeq 2500. A second PCR of about 6 to 11 cycles was run with a J-beta primer mix and a sample-barcoded 5' primer. Using fastp trimming at Q25 and MiXCR clonotype assembly, TCRdb reanalyzed the public sequencing data and kept in-frame beta chains. Rows are unified per CDR3 protein, each entry keeping the most common DNA and genes. In all, the sample holds about 1.5 million distinct CDR3 sequences, and 35% to 45% of those were seen once. Of the sample, about 3.8% falls within the top ten clones. Material: blood. The origin of the receptors is a woman younger than 30 in good health.

The table lists this clonotype with a few counts. The CDR3: CASRTGQGLPYEQYF. CDR3 in DNA: TGTGCCAGCAGAACCGGACAGGGGCTTCCCTACGAGCAGTACTTC. The J gene is TRBJ2-7, the V gene TRBV11-2; 9 bases agree with TRBD1. Germline V lookup: CDR1 SGHAT, CDR2 FQNNGV. The CDR3 is made up of 15 amino acids. After removal of 6 bases from V and 2 bases from J, the junction contained 8 bases not matched to a gene. Full variable domain (outside the CDR3, taken from reference TRBV11-2 and TRBJ2-7): EAGVAQSPRYKIIEKRQSVAFWCNPISGHATLYWYQQILGQGPKLLIQFQNNGVVDDSQLPKDRFSAERLKGVDSTLKIQPAKLEDSAVYLCASRTGQGLPYEQYFGPGTRLTVT.

The genes are TRBV20-1 and TRBJ2-2, with D tentatively TRBD2 (6 bases). The CDR3 runs 12 residues. Germline CDR1 is DFQATT and CDR2 is SNEGSKA (reference sequence). The V gene lost 4 bases and the J gene lost 5 bases, with 8 bases spanning the gap. This CDR3 is CSANGGTGELFF. The CDR3 DNA reads as TGCAGTGCTAACGGGGGAACCGGGGAGCTGTTTTTT.

This clonotype was seen many times. This rearrangement joins TRBV4-3 to TRBJ2-3, with D uncertain. V lost 1 base, J lost 4 bases, and 6 bases lay in between. The CDR3 runs to 13 residues. From germline, CDR1 is LGHNA and CDR2 YSLEER. The CDR3 sequence: CASSQVAADTQYF. The CDR3 nucleotides read TGCGCCAGCAGCCAAGTGGCGGCAGATACGCAGTATTTT.

The table lists this clonotype with many counts. The J gene is TRBJ1-2, the V gene TRBV7-3; D possibly corresponds to TRBD1 (6 bases). The CDR3 has 18 amino acids. Trimming shortened V by 2 bases and J by 3 bases, and 22 bases separated the two germline ends. Germline-derived CDR1 and CDR2 are SGHTA and FQGTGA. DNA for the CDR3: TGTGCCAGCAGCTTATTTGCTTCGGTTGGGGGCCAGGACTATGGCTACACCTTC. Protein: CASSLFASVGGQDYGYTF.

This chain uses TRBV20-1 with TRBJ1-2; no clear D. This CDR3 comprises 10 residues. Germline assignment: CDR1 DFQATT and CDR2 SNEGSKA (reference sequence). In nucleotides, the CDR3 is TGCTCAGTGCAGTCGGATGGCTACACCTTC. This sequence encodes CSVQSDGYTF.

This clonotype turned up a few times. The chain uses TRBV5-1 and TRBJ2-1; 10 positions agree with TRBD1. Looked up from germline, CDR1 is SGHRS and CDR2 is YFSETQ. The CDR3 totals 16 residues. With 4 bases clipped from V and 6 bases from J, the junction kept 10 bases outside the gene matches. CDR3 DNA: TGCGCCAGCAGCCCGGCGACAGGGGGCTCAGGCAATGAGCAGTTCTTC. Translation: CASSPATGGSGNEQFF. The variable domain in full, with the rest retrieved from reference TRBV5-1 and TRBJ2-1, is KAGVTQTPRYLIKTRGQQVTLSCSPISGHRSVSWYQQTPGQGLQFLFEYFSETQRNKGNFPGRFSGRQFSNSRSEMNVSTLELGDSALYLCASSPATGGSGNEQFFGPGTRLTVL.

This clonotype was seen a handful of times. The chain joins TRBV25-1 to TRBJ2-7, with D perhaps TRBD1 (6 bases). The CDR3 totals 14 residues. V lost 6 bases, J lost 3 bases, and 15 bases lay in between. Germline values: CDR1 MGHDK, CDR2 SYGVNS. The CDR3 coding sequence is TGTGCCAGCAGACCAACAGGACAGCTCTACGAGCAGTACTTC. Translating it yields CASRPTGQLYEQYF.

The chain joins TRBV6-2 or TRBV6-3 to TRBJ1-1; TRBD1 matches 7 bases. Germline-derived CDR1 and CDR2 are MNHEY and SVGEGT. The CDR3 length is 14 residues. The V gene end was trimmed by 7 bases and the J gene end by 0 bases; junction bases not matched to a gene: 5. The CDR3 nucleotides read TGTGCCAGCATTGGAGGGGGCATGAACACTGAAGCTTTCTTT. It is translated as CASIGGGMNTEAFF.

The CDR3 nucleotides are TGTGCCAGCAGCCGGGCCAGCAACTATGGCTACACCTTC. Translated, it gives CASSRASNYGYTF. The rearrangement joins TRBV3-1 to TRBJ1-2, with D unclear. The CDR3 loop spans 13 amino acids. V was cut by 4 bases and J by 2 bases, with 8 bases left in between. CDR1 and CDR2 (germline): LGHDT, YNNKEL (reference sequence).

The chain couples TRBV2 to TRBJ2-3; maybe TRBD2 (5 bases). V lost 7 bases and J lost 4, with 18 bases in between. From germline, CDR1 is SNHLY and CDR2 FYNNEI. This CDR3 is built from 15 residues. The CDR3 loop is CASNEGGFSPDTQYF. CDR3 DNA: TGTGCCAGCAACGAGGGCGGTTTTAGTCCAGATACGCAGTATTTT.

This clonotype was counted at least ten times. V usage is TRBV28 and J usage is TRBJ1-1; D is unclear. Trimming stripped 3 bases from V and 0 bases from J, with 8 bases between. CDR1 is MDHEN and CDR2 is SYDVKM in the germline V gene. This CDR3 comprises 14 residues. The CDR3: CASSFRGLNTEAFF. In DNA form, the CDR3 reads TGTGCCAGCAGTTTCCGGGGTCTGAACACTGAAGCTTTCTTT.

This clonotype was picked up a small number of times. The J gene is TRBJ2-1, the V gene TRBV11-3, with 7 bases identical to TRBD1. V dropped 5 bases and J dropped 8; count of bases not matched to a gene: 6. The CDR3 is made up of 13 amino acids. From germline, CDR1 is SGHNT and CDR2 YENEEA. The CDR3 loop reads CASSGYRGHEQFF. As DNA, the CDR3 is TGTGCCAGCAGCGGTTACAGGGGCCATGAGCAGTTCTTC.

This chain's CDR3 is CASSKVAAAEETQYF. The DNA of the CDR3 is TGTGCCAGCAGCAAGGTGGCAGCGGCTGAAGAGACCCAGTACTTC. This chain connects TRBV7-2 to TRBJ2-4, with D possibly TRBD2 on 5 matching bases. The DNA end is more similar to TRBJ2-5, so the J call may be wrong. Germline V gene sequence: CDR1 SGHTA, CDR2 FQGNSA. The CDR3 is 15 amino acids.

This sequence joins TRBV7-2 and TRBJ2-5; 9 positions match TRBD2. The J call is in doubt because the DNA end fits TRBJ2-7 better. Looked up from germline, CDR1 is SGHTA and CDR2 is FQGNSA. The CDR3 is made up of 15 amino acids. CDR3 protein: CASSFSGGGHYEQYF. The DNA for the CDR3 is TGTGCCAGCAGCTTTAGCGGGGGAGGACACTACGAGCAGTACTTC.

The rearrangement links TRBV19 to TRBJ2-1; D may be TRBD2 (5 bases). Germline assignment: CDR1 LNHDA and CDR2 SQIVND (reference sequence). This CDR3 spans 13 amino acids. Trimming left V 2 bases short and J 6 bases short, with 8 bases between. The chain's CDR3 is CASSISSLNEQFF. In DNA, the CDR3 is TGTGCCAGTAGTATATCTAGCCTCAATGAGCAGTTCTTC.

The chain carries TRBV6-1 and TRBJ1-2, with 7 bases that match TRBD1. Trimming cost V 1 base and J 4 bases; bases outside gene matches: 3. Germline-derived CDR1 and CDR2 are MNHNS and SASEGT. The CDR3 runs 14 residues. This chain's CDR3 is CASSEDPGGYGYTF. Here the CDR3 DNA reads TGTGCCAGCAGTGAAGATCCAGGGGGCTATGGCTACACCTTC.

The table lists this clonotype with many counts. The chain recombines TRBV20-1 with TRBJ2-1; tentative D call: TRBD1 (6 bases). This CDR3 region has 14 residues. V lost 2 bases and J lost 0, with 8 bases in between. CDR1 DFQATT and CDR2 SNEGSKA come from the germline V gene (reference sequence). CDR3 residues: CSARRGGSYNEQFF. The DNA of the CDR3 is TGCAGTGCTAGACGAGGGGGCTCCTACAATGAGCAGTTCTTC.

The chain carries TRBV11-2 and TRBJ2-5; the D gene is possibly TRBD2 (5 bases). V gave up 4 bases and J gave up 4 bases, with 16 bases separating them. Germline V gene lookup returns CDR1 SGHAT and CDR2 FQNNGV. This CDR3 has 15 amino acids. DNA of the CDR3: TGTGCCAGCAGCTCCCGGGTCCTAGGGAGAGAGACCCAGTACTTC. This encodes CASSSRVLGRETQYF. Combining the CDR3 with reference TRBV11-2 and TRBJ2-5 gives the whole variable domain EAGVAQSPRYKIIEKRQSVAFWCNPISGHATLYWYQQILGQGPKLLIQFQNNGVVDDSQLPKDRFSAERLKGVDSTLKIQPAKLEDSAVYLCASSSRVLGRETQYFGPGTRLLVL.

The chain employs TRBV7-9 and TRBJ2-1; D is perhaps TRBD1 (6 bases). V lost 5 bases and J lost 5, with 10 bases in between. The CDR3 is 13 amino acids. CDR1 SEHNR and CDR2 FQNEAQ come from the germline V gene (reference sequence). The CDR3 DNA sequence: TGTGCCAGCAGCATCCGGGACAACAATGAGCAGTTCTTC. It yields the protein CASSIRDNNEQFF.

This clonotype showed up just a few times. The CDR3 sequence: CAISDTRTGQPQHF. The CDR3 nucleotides read TGTGCCATCAGCGACACTCGGACCGGGCAGCCCCAGCATTTT. This rearrangement joins TRBV10-3 to TRBJ1-5; D is ambiguous. This CDR3 has 14 amino acids. Germline V CDR1 and CDR2: ENHRY, SYGVKD. V lost 6 bases and J lost 7, with 16 bases in between.

This sequence joins TRBV12-3 or TRBV12-4 and TRBJ2-3; unclear D gene. The CDR3 is 13 amino acids. V gave up 5 bases and J gave up 2 bases, with 8 bases separating them. CDR3 loop: CASSGRYTDTQYF. The CDR3 DNA is TGTGCCAGCAGTGGCCGTTACACAGATACGCAGTATTTT.

J is TRBJ1-2 and V is TRBV3-1; D remains unclear. Per germline, CDR1 LGHDT and CDR2 YNNKEL (reference sequence). The CDR3 sequence is 13 residues long. With 3 bases removed from V and 7 bases from J, the gap between germline ends came to 12 bases. The CDR3 nucleotides are TGTGCCAGCAGCCAGTCCCACAGCTGTGGCTACACCTTC. This translates into CASSQSHSCGYTF.

This sequence joins TRBV7-9 and TRBJ1-5; the D is unclear. Germline assignment: CDR1 SEHNR and CDR2 FQNEAQ (reference sequence). The CDR3 has 15 amino acids. Trimming took off 1 base at V and 4 bases at J, with 11 bases between the two ends. For the CDR3, the DNA is TGTGCCAGCAGCTTAGGAGCTGGCCTAAATCAGCCCCAGCATTTT. This gives the protein CASSLGAGLNQPQHF.

The rearrangement links TRBV20-1 to TRBJ2-4, with D uncertain. Germline assignment: CDR1 DFQATT and CDR2 SNEGSKA (reference sequence). This CDR3 is 15 amino acids long. The V gene lost 0 bases and the J gene lost 0 bases, with 9 bases spanning the gap. The CDR3 nucleotides read TGCAGTGCTAGAGATACTCAGCTAGCCAAAAACATTCAGTACTTC. It translates to CSARDTQLAKNIQYF.

This clonotype was detected a few times. The gene calls are TRBV4-1 and TRBJ1-6, with TRBD1 as a possible D gene (5 bases). Germline V gene lookup returns CDR1 MGHRA and CDR2 YSYEKL. This CDR3 has 19 amino acids. Deletions cut 4 bases from V and 0 bases from J, with 19 bases between. As DNA, the CDR3 is TGCGCCAGCAGCCGGATCCGGGACGCTGCCAGCTCCTATAATTCACCCCTCCACTTT. This codes for CASSRIRDAASSYNSPLHF.

A few counts support this clonotype. This chain joins TRBV30 and TRBJ2-3, with 9 bases fitting TRBD2. CDR1 and CDR2 from the germline V gene are GTSNPN and SVGIG (reference sequence). The CDR3 is made up of 14 amino acids. The junction had 2 bases not matched to a gene; V was cut back by 0 bases and J by 4 bases. Written as DNA, the CDR3 is TGTGCCTGGAGTGTTGCTAGCGGGGCAGATACGCAGTATTTT. It specifies CAWSVASGADTQYF. Looking up the rest from reference TRBV30 and TRBJ2-3 gives the full variable domain: SQTIHQWPATLVQPVGSPLSLECTVEGTSNPNLYWYRQAAGRGLQLLFYSVGIGQISSEVPQNLSASRPQDRQFILSSKKLLLSDSGFYLCAWSVASGADTQYFGPGTRLTVL.